This TCR beta chain comes out of a study of T cell responses to AZD1222 COVID-19 vaccine. Here immunoSEQ multiplex PCR was the method, and the copy in TCRdb shows in-frame clones only, minus some. This sample has 100,000 or so clones, with roughly 84% found just once. For this clone: What it binds is not known.

General observations from the study: Variant regions that are unmutated are reportedly the target of nearly half of spike-specific TCRs.

Germline V gene sequence: CDR1 ENHRY, CDR2 SYGVKD. Trimming took 10 bases from V and 1 from J, leaving 16 bases between them. CDR3 size: 14 residues. This sample comprised peripheral blood, obtained on day 0 of AZD1222 vaccination. The chain joins TRBV10-3 to TRBJ1-1; D perhaps matches TRBD1 (6 bases). This TCR was recovered from an adult in good health. DNA for the CDR3: TGTGCCACGTCGCCATCGGACAGGAACACTGAAGCTTTCTTT. This translates into CATSPSDRNTEAFF.